This T cell receptor (beta chain) was identified in a study of siplizumab effects on memory and regulatory T cells. The study, taken as a whole, reports: The mean Treg-derived percentage of mappable alloreactive CD4+ clones was around 69% with siplizumab compared with 25% to 30% in controls.

A remark on this clone: Its cognate antigen is unknown.

Only in-frame clones appear in the TCRdb table, and some are missing; sequencing was by immunoSEQ multiplex PCR. The sample lists 100,000 or so clones, 80% to 95% seen once, with roughly 1.1% in the top ten. The germline V gene encodes CDR1 SQVTM and CDR2 ANQGSEA. Trimming cost V 3 bases and J 5 bases; bases outside gene matches: 3. This CDR3 is 12 amino acids long. Sequencing input: CD4+ T cells sorted from blood. The chain combines TRBV29-1 with TRBJ2-5, with TRBD2 matching 7 bases. The TCR comes from a human donor in good health. The CDR3 protein is CSVEREGETQYF. In DNA form, the CDR3 reads TGCAGCGTTGAGAGGGAGGGGGAGACCCAGTACTTC.